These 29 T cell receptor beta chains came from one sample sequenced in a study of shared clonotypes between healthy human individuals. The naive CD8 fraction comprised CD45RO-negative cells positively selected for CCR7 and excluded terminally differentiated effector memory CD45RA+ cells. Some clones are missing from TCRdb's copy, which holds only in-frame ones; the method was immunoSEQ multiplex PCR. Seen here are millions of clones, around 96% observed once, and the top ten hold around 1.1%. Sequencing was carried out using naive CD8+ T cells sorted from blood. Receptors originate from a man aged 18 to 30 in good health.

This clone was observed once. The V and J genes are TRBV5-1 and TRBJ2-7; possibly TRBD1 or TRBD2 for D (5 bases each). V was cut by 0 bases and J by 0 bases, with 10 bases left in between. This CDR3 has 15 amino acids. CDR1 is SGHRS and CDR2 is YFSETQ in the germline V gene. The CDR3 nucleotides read TGCGCCAGCAGCTTGGAAGGGGACCTCTCCTACGAGCAGTACTTC. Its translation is CASSLEGDLSYEQYF.

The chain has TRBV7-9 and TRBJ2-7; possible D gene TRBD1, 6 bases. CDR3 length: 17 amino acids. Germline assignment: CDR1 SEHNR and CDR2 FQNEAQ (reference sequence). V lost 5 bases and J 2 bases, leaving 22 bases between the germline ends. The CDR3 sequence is CASSPNDRFAYAYEQYF. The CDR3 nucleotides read TGTGCCAGCAGCCCAAACGACAGGTTCGCGTATGCCTACGAGCAGTACTTC. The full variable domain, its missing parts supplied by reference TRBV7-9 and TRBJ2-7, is DTGVSQNPRHKITKRGQNVTFRCDPISEHNRLYWYRQTLGQGPEFLTYFQNEAQLEKSRLLSDRFSAERPKGSFSTLEIQRTEQGDSAMYLCASSPNDRFAYAYEQYFGPGTRLTVT.

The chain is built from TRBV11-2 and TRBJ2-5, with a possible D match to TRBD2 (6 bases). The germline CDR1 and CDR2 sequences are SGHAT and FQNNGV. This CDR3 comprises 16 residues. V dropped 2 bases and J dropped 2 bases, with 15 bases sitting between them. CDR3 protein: CASSLWRDGPQETQYF. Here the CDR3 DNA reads TGTGCCAGCAGCTTATGGAGGGACGGCCCACAAGAGACCCAGTACTTC.

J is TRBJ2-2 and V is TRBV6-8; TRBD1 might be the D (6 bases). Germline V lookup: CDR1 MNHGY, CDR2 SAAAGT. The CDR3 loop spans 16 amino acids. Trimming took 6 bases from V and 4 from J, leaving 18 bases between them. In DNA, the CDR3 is TGTGCCAGCAGGACAGGACACTACCCGTTCACCGGGGAGCTGTTTTTT. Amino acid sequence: CASRTGHYPFTGELFF.

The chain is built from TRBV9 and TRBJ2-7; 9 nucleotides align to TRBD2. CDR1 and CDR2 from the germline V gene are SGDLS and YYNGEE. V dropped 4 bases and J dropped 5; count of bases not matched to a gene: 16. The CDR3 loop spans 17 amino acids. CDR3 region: CASSPGVAGVLGNEQYF. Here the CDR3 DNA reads TGTGCCAGCAGCCCCGGGGTAGCGGGAGTGCTGGGCAACGAGCAGTACTTC.

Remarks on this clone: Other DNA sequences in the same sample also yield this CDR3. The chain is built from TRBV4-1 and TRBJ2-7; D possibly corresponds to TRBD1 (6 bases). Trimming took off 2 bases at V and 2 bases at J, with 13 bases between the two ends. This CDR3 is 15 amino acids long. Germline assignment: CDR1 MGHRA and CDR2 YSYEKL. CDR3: CASSQSPQGAYEQYF. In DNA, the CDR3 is TGCGCCAGCAGCCAAAGCCCACAGGGAGCCTACGAGCAGTACTTC.

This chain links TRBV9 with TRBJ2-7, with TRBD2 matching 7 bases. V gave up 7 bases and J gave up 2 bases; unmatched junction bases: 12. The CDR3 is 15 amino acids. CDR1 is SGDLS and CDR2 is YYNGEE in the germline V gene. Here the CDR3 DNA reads TGTGCCAGCCAGCCAGGGAGCGGGGCCGCCTACGAGCAGTACTTC. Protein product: CASQPGSGAAYEQYF. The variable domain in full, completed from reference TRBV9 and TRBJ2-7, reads DSGVTQTPKHLITATGQRVTLRCSPRSGDLSVYWYQQSLDQGLQFLIQYYNGEERAKGNILERFSAQQFPDLHSELNLSSLELGDSALYFCASQPGSGAAYEQYFGPGTRLTVT.

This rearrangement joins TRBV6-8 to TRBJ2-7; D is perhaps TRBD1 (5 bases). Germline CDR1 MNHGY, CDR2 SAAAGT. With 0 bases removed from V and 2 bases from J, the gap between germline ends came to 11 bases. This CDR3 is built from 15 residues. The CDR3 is CASSYSVGPTYEQYF. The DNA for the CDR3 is TGTGCCAGCAGTTACTCGGTGGGGCCCACCTACGAGCAGTACTTC.

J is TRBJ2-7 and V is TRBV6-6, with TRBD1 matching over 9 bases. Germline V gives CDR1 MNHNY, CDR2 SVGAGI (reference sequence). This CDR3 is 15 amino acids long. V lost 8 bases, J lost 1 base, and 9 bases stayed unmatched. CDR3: CASDTPGQGSYEQYF. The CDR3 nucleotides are TGTGCCAGCGACACACCGGGACAGGGTTCCTACGAGCAGTACTTC.

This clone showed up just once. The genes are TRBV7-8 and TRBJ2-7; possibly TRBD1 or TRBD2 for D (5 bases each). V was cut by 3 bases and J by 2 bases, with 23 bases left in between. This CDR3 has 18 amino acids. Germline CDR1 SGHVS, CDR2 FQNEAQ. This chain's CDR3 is CASSLAGAPRVATYEQYF. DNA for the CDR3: TGTGCCAGCAGCTTGGCCGGGGCCCCAAGGGTCGCAACCTACGAGCAGTACTTC.

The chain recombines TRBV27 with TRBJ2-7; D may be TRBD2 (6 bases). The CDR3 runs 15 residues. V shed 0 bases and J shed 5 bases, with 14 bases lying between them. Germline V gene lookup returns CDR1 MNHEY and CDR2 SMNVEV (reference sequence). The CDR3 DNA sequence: TGTGCCAGCAGTTTATCTGTGGCAGGGACTGACGAGCAGTACTTC. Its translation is CASSLSVAGTDEQYF.

The CDR3 protein is CASSLDRGLNYEQYF. CDR3 DNA sequence: TGTGCCAGCAGTTTAGACAGGGGGCTTAACTACGAGCAGTACTTC. The chain has TRBV27 and TRBJ2-7; 10 nucleotides agree with TRBD1. V shed 2 bases and J 3 bases; nucleotides not matched to a gene: 4. There are 15 residues in the CDR3. Germline CDR1 is MNHEY and CDR2 is SMNVEV (reference sequence).

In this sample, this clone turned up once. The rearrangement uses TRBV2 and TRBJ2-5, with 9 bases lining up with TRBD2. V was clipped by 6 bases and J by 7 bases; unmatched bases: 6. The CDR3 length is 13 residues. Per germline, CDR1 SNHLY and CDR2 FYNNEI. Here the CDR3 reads CASSGGGVATQYF. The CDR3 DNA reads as TGTGCCAGCAGCGGCGGGGGGGTTGCGACCCAGTACTTC.

In DNA form, the CDR3 reads TGCAGTGCGGCAGGTCCCTACGAGCAGTACTTC. It specifies CSAAGPYEQYF. The V call is TRBV20-1, the J call TRBJ2-7; D is uncertain. The V end lost 6 bases, the J end lost 2 bases, and 8 bases lay between the germline ends. This CDR3 has 11 amino acids. Germline CDR1 is DFQATT and CDR2 is SNEGSKA (reference sequence).

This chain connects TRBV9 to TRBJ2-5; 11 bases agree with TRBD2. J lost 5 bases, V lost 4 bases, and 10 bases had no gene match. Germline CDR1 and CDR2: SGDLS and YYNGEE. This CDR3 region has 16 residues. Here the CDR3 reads CASSQTSGAQGETQYF. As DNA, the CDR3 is TGTGCCAGCAGCCAGACTAGCGGGGCACAAGGGGAGACCCAGTACTTC.

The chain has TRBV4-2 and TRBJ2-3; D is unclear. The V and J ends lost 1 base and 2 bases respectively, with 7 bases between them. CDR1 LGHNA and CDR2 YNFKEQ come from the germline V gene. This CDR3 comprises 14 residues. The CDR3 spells CASSQGLVTDTQYF. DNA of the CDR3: TGTGCCAGCAGCCAAGGACTTGTCACAGATACGCAGTATTTT.

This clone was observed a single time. The CDR3 DNA reads as TGTGCCAGCAGCTTAATAGATTTCTCACCTACCTATGGCTACACCTTC. It translates to CASSLIDFSPTYGYTF. The chain employs TRBV7-9 and TRBJ1-2; D is ambiguous. CDR3 length: 16 amino acids. The V and J ends lost 2 bases and 4 bases respectively, with 17 bases between them. Germline V gives CDR1 SEHNR, CDR2 FQNEAQ (reference sequence).

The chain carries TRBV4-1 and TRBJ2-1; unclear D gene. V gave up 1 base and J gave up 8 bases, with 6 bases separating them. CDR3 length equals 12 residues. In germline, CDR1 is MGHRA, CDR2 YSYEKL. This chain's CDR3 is CASSQVEHEQFF. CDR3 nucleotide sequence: TGCGCCAGCAGCCAAGTAGAGCATGAGCAGTTCTTC.

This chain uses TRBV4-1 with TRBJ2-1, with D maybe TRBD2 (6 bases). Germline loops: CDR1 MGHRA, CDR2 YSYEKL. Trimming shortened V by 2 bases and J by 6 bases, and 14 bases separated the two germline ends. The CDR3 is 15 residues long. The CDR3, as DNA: TGCGCCAGCAGCCAAACGGGCGGGGACCTCAATGAGCAGTTCTTC. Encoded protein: CASSQTGGDLNEQFF.

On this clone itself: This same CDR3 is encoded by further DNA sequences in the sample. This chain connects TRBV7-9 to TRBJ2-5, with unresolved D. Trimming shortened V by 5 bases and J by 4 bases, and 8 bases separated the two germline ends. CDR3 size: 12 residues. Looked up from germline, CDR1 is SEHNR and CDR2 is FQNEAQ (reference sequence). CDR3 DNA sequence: TGTGCCAGCAGCAGTCCCGTAGAGACCCAGTACTTC. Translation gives CASSSPVETQYF.

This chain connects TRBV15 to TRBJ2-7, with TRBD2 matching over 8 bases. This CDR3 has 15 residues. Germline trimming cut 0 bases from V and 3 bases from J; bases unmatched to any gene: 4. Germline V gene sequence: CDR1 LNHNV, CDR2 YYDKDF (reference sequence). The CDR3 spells CATSRDRTSGYEQYF. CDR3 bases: TGTGCCACCAGCAGAGATAGAACTAGCGGCTACGAGCAGTACTTC.

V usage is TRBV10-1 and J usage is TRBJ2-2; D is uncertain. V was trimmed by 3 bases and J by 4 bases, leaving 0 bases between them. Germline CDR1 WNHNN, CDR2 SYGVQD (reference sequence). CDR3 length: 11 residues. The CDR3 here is CASSDTGELFF. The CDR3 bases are TGCGCCAGCAGTGACACCGGGGAGCTGTTTTTT.

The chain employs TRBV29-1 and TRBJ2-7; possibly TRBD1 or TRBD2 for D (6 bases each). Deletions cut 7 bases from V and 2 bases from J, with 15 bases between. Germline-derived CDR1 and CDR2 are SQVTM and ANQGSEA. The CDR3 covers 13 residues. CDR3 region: CSARVGGTYEQYF. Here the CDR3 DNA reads TGCAGCGCAAGGGTGGGGGGCACCTACGAGCAGTACTTC.

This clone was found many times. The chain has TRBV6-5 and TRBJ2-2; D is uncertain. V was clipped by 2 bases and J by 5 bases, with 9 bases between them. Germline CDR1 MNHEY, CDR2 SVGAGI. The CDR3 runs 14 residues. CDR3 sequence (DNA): TGTGCCAGCAGTTACGAACCGCCAACCGGGGAGCTGTTTTTT. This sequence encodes CASSYEPPTGELFF.

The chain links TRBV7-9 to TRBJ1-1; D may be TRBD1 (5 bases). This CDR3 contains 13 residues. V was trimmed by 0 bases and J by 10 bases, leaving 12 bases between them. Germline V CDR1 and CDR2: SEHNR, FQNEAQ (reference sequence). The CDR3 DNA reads TGTGCCAGCAGCTTAGCGGGGCAGGGTGGAGCTTTCTTT. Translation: CASSLAGQGGAFF.

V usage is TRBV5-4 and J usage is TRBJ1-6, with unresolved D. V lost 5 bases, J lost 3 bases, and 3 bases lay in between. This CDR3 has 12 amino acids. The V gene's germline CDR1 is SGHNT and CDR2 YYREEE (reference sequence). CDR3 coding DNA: TGTGCCAGCAGGGGCTATAATTCACCCCTCCACTTT. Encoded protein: CASRGYNSPLHF.

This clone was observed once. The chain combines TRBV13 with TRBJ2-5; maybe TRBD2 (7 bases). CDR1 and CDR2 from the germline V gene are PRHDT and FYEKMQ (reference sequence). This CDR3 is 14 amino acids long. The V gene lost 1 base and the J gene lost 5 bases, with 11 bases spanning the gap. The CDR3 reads CASSLAGGEETQYF. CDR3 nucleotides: TGTGCCAGCAGCTTAGCGGGGGGCGAGGAGACCCAGTACTTC. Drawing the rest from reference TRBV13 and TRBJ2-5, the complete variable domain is AAGVIQSPRHLIKEKRETATLKCYPIPRHDTVYWYQQGPGQDPQFLISFYEKMQSDKGSIPDRFSAQQFSDYHSELNMSSLELGDSALYFCASSLAGGEETQYFGPGTRLLVL.

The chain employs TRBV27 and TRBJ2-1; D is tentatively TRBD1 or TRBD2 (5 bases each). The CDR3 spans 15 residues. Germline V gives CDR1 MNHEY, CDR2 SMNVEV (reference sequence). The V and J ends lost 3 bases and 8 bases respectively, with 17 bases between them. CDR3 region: CASSFIPGRIDEQFF. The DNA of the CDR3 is TGTGCCAGCAGTTTTATCCCAGGGAGAATCGATGAGCAGTTCTTC.

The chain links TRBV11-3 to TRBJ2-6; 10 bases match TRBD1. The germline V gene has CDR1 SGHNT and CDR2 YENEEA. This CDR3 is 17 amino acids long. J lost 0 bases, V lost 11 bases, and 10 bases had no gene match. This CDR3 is CAGHRTGGSSGANVLTF. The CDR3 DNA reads TGTGCCGGCCACCGGACAGGGGGTTCCTCTGGGGCCAACGTCCTGACTTTC.